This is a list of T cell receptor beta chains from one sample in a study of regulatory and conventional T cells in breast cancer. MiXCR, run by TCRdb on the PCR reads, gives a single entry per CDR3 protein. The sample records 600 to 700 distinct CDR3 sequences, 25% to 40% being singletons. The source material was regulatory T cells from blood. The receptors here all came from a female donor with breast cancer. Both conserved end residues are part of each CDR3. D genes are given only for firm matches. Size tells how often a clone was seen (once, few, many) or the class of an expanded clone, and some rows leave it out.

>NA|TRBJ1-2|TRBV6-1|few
CASTRGQLYGYTF
TGTGCCAGCACCCGGGGGCAACTCTATGGCTACACCTTC
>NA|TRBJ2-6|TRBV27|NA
CASSFTGRMGNVLTF
TGTGCCAGCAGTTTCACAGGGAGGATGGGCAACGTCCTGACTTTC
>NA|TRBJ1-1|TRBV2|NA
CASRQTGLNTEAFF
TGTGCCAGCAGACAGACGGGACTGAACACTGAAGCTTTCTTT
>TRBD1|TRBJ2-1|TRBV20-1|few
CSATRGTYNEQFF
TGCAGTGCTACCAGGGGGACCTACAATGAGCAGTTCTTC
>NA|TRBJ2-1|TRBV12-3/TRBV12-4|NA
CASSLRGLSIYNEQFF
TGTGCCAGCAGTTTGAGGGGTCTGAGCATCTACAATGAGCAGTTCTTC
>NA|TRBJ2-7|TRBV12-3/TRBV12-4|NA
CASSLYSYEQYF
TGTGCCAGCAGTTTGTACTCCTACGAGCAGTACTTC
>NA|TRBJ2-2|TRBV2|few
CASSEAGKNTGELFF
TGTGCCAGCAGTGAAGCTGGGAAGAACACCGGGGAGCTGTTTTTT
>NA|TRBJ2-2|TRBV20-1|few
CSAREELHTGELFF
TGCAGTGCTAGGGAGGAACTACACACCGGGGAGCTGTTTTTT
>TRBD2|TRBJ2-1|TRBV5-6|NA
CASSLESGLAESLSSYNEQFF
TGTGCCAGCAGCTTGGAGTCGGGACTAGCGGAGTCCCTAAGCTCCTACAATGAGCAGTTCTTC
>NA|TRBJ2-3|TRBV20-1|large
CSAPQGGGASDTQYF
TGCAGTGCTCCACAAGGAGGGGGGGCATCTGATACGCAGTATTTT
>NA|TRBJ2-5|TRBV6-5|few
CASSPTARQETQYF
TGTGCCAGCAGTCCCACAGCGAGACAAGAGACCCAGTACTTC
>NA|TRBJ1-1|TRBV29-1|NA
CSVDRVDTEAFF
TGCAGCGTTGACAGGGTTGACACTGAAGCTTTCTTT
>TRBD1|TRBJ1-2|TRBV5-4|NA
CASSSDREVYGYTF
TGTGCCAGCAGTTCCGACAGGGAAGTCTATGGCTACACCTTC
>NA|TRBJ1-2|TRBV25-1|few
CASSEQGRDGYTF
TGTGCCAGCAGTGAACAGGGAAGGGATGGCTACACCTTC
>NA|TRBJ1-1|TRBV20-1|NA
CSASKQGGTEAFF
TGCAGTGCTAGTAAGCAGGGAGGGACTGAAGCTTTCTTT
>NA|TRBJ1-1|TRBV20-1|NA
CSASLRLEAFF
TGCAGTGCTAGTCTCCGGTTAGAAGCTTTCTTT
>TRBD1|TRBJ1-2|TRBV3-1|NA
CASRRNAGGYGYTF
TGTGCCAGCAGGCGAAATGCAGGGGGCTATGGCTACACCTTC
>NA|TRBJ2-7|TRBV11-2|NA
CASSLGRNSLEQYF
TGTGCCAGCAGCCTAGGACGGAACTCGCTCGAGCAGTACTTC
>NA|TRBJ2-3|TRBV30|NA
CAWSSFGSTDTQYF
TGTGCCTGGAGTTCTTTCGGGAGCACAGATACGCAGTATTTT
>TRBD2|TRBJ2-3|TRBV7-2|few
CASRQPGLATDTQYF
TGTGCCAGCAGACAACCGGGACTAGCGACAGATACGCAGTATTTT
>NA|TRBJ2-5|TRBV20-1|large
CSAPRGPGETQYF
TGCAGTGCCCCTCGGGGGCCGGGGGAGACCCAGTACTTC
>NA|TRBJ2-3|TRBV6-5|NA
CASSYPTDTQYF
TGTGCCAGCAGTTACCCCACAGATACGCAGTATTTT
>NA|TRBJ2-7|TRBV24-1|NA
CATSESTAHREASDGQYF
TGTGCCACCAGTGAGTCGACCGCGCACAGGGAGGCTTCCGACGGGCAGTACTTC
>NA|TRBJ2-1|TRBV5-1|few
CASSGGALYNEQFF
TGCGCCAGCAGCGGAGGGGCCCTCTACAATGAGCAGTTCTTC
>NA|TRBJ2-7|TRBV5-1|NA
CASSFRGGLGYEQYF
TGCGCCAGCAGCTTCCGTGGGGGTTTAGGCTACGAGCAGTACTTC
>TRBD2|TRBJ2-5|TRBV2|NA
CASVGLAGGETQYF
TGTGCCAGCGTAGGACTAGCGGGGGGAGAGACCCAGTACTTC
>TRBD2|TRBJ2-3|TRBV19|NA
CASRRSGGGAADTQYF
TGTGCCAGTAGGAGGAGCGGGGGAGGGGCCGCAGATACGCAGTATTTT
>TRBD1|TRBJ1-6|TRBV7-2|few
CASSLTGPAPYNSPLHF
TGTGCCAGCAGCCTGACAGGGCCGGCCCCGTATAATTCACCCCTCCACTTT
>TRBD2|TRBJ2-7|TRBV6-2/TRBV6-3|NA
CASSSSGGLYEQYF
TGTGCCAGCAGTTCATCGGGAGGGTTGTACGAGCAGTACTTC
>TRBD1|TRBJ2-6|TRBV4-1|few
CASSQEQGAAGANVLTF
TGCGCCAGCAGCCAAGAACAGGGGGCTGCTGGGGCCAACGTCCTGACTTTC
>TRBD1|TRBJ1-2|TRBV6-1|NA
CASTKGQLSNYGYTF
TGTGCCAGCACAAAGGGACAGCTCTCTAACTATGGCTACACCTTC
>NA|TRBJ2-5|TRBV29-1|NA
CSVELGQETQYF
TGCAGCGTTGAATTAGGCCAAGAGACCCAGTACTTC
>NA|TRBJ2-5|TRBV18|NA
CASSPTSPQETQYF
TGTGCCAGCTCACCTACTAGCCCCCAAGAGACCCAGTACTTC
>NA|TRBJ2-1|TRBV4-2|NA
CASSRDRSNNEQFF
TGTGCCAGCAGCCGAGATAGGAGCAACAATGAGCAGTTCTTC